The 15 T cell receptor beta chains presented below share a single source sample, sequenced in a study of shared clonotypes between healthy human individuals. TCRdb's copy holds only in-frame clones and misses some; the assay was immunoSEQ multiplex PCR. The sample has around 700,000 clones; about 91% are singletons. CD45RO-negative cells were positively selected for CCR7, leaving out terminally differentiated effector memory CD45RA+ cells. Sequencing used naive CD8+ T cells sorted from blood. These receptors all stem from a man aged 25 to 40 in good health.

Written as DNA, the CDR3 is TGTGCCAGCAGCCCGCCCTACAGGGGGCCCGGGGAGCTGTTTTTT. Its protein is CASSPPYRGPGELFF. The chain has TRBV7-2 and TRBJ2-2; 9 nucleotides line up with TRBD1. V lost 5 bases to trimming and J lost 6 bases; unmatched junction nucleotides: 7. The CDR3 sequence is 15 residues long. Germline V gene lookup returns CDR1 SGHTA and CDR2 FQGNSA.

V usage is TRBV6-5 and J usage is TRBJ2-3; the match to TRBD2 covers 9 bases. The germline V gene has CDR1 MNHEY and CDR2 SVGAGI. This CDR3 has 16 amino acids. With 2 bases clipped from V and 2 bases from J, the junction kept 5 bases outside the gene matches. The CDR3 is CASSYTSGRFTDTQYF. The CDR3 DNA sequence: TGTGCCAGCAGTTACACCAGCGGGAGGTTCACAGATACGCAGTATTTT.

V gene TRBV27 combines with J gene TRBJ2-6, with a tentative D call TRBD2 (5 bases). With 6 bases removed from V and 4 bases from J, the gap between germline ends came to 7 bases. The germline V gene encodes CDR1 MNHEY and CDR2 SMNVEV (reference sequence). The CDR3 consists of 13 residues. For the CDR3, the DNA is TGTGCCAGCAGAGGCGGGGGGGCCAACGTCCTGACTTTC. It translates to CASRGGGANVLTF.

This clone has a single count. V gene TRBV5-1 combines with J gene TRBJ1-2; TRBD1 agrees at 12 bases. Germline trimming cut 3 bases from V and 7 bases from J; bases unmatched to any gene: 7. Germline lookup yields CDR1 SGHRS and CDR2 YFSETQ. CDR3 length: 15 amino acids. CDR3 nucleotide sequence: TGCGCCAGCAGCTCGGAGGGACAGGGGGCTCTTGGCTACACCTTC. This codes for CASSSEGQGALGYTF.

This chain connects TRBV5-4 to TRBJ1-3; D gene unclear. The CDR3 contains 13 residues. V was trimmed by 2 bases and J by 4 bases, leaving 7 bases between them. CDR1 is SGHNT, CDR2 YYREEE, per germline (reference sequence). As DNA, the CDR3 is TGTGCCAGCAGCTTTTACGGGGGAAACACCATATATTTT. Residues: CASSFYGGNTIYF.

The rearrangement uses TRBV6-6 and TRBJ1-5, with D perhaps matching TRBD1 (5 bases). The CDR3 sequence is 13 residues long. The V end lost 3 bases, the J end lost 7 bases, and 10 bases lay between the germline ends. The germline V gene has CDR1 MNHNY and CDR2 SVGAGI (reference sequence). The CDR3: CASSYGTEQPQHF. Written as DNA, the CDR3 is TGTGCCAGCAGTTATGGGACGGAACAGCCCCAGCATTTT.

Only one count was recorded for this clone. The chain uses TRBV25-1 and TRBJ2-7; 10 bases agree with TRBD1. The CDR3 is made up of 14 amino acids. The germline gives CDR1 MGHDK, CDR2 SYGVNS. V shed 4 bases and J 6 bases; nucleotides not matched to a gene: 6. CDR3 coding DNA: TGTGCCAGCAGTGGCCGACAGGGGGCTCGCGAGCAGTACTTC. It codes for CASSGRQGAREQYF.

This CDR3 reads CASSLSRGGPREQYF. For the CDR3, the DNA is TGTGCCAGCTCACTGTCGAGGGGAGGGCCGCGCGAGCAGTACTTC. J is TRBJ2-7 and V is TRBV18; TRBD2 aligns across 7 bases. Germline loops: CDR1 KGHSH, CDR2 LQKENI. The V gene end was trimmed by 4 bases and the J gene end by 6 bases; junction bases not matched to a gene: 12. This CDR3 spans 15 amino acids.

The V and J genes are TRBV6-5 and TRBJ1-5, with TRBD1 matching over 9 bases. V shed 0 bases and J 7 bases; nucleotides not matched to a gene: 1. Germline CDR1 MNHEY, CDR2 SVGAGI. CDR3 size: 14 residues. The CDR3 DNA sequence: TGTGCCAGCAGTTACTCGGGGACAGGGCAGCCCCAGCATTTT. Its protein product is CASSYSGTGQPQHF.

The V and J genes are TRBV15 and TRBJ1-3; TRBD1 aligns across 10 bases. V shed 6 bases, J shed 2 bases, and the junction held 4 bases outside the gene matches. CDR1 and CDR2 (germline): LNHNV, YYDKDF (reference sequence). This CDR3 comprises 15 residues. CDR3 sequence: CATSPDRGPGNTIYF. The CDR3 DNA follows: TGTGCCACCAGTCCCGACAGGGGGCCTGGAAACACCATATATTTT. Full variable domain (missing parts from reference TRBV15 and TRBJ1-3): DAMVIQNPRYQVTQFGKPVTLSCSQTLNHNVMYWYQQKSSQAPKLLFHYYDKDFNNEADTPDNFQSRRPNTSFCFLDIRSPGLGDTAMYLCATSPDRGPGNTIYFGEGSWLTVV.

The V and J genes are TRBV6-5 and TRBJ2-1, with D perhaps matching TRBD2 (6 bases). Germline values: CDR1 MNHEY, CDR2 SVGAGI. V was trimmed by 3 bases and J by 8 bases, leaving 11 bases between them. The CDR3 is 13 residues long. CDR3 loop: CASSYGGADEQFF. CDR3 DNA sequence: TGTGCCAGCAGTTATGGCGGGGCCGATGAGCAGTTCTTC.

A remark on this clone: Other DNA sequences in this specimen translate into the identical CDR3. CDR3 amino acids: CSVEEGLSYEQYF. CDR3 nucleotides: TGCAGCGTTGAAGAGGGCCTCAGCTACGAGCAGTACTTC. The chain links TRBV29-1 to TRBJ2-7; D ambiguous. This CDR3 spans 13 amino acids. Looked up from germline, CDR1 is SQVTM and CDR2 is ANQGSEA. The V end lost 0 bases, the J end lost 3 bases, and 9 bases lay between the germline ends.

This chain links TRBV27 with TRBJ2-7, with a weak D call TRBD2 (6 bases). V dropped 3 bases and J dropped 3 bases, with 12 bases sitting between them. The CDR3 contains 14 residues. From germline, CDR1 is MNHEY and CDR2 SMNVEV (reference sequence). DNA for the CDR3: TGTGCCAGCAGTTTTACCGGGACTTACTACGAGCAGTACTTC. It encodes CASSFTGTYYEQYF.

The count of this clone is one. The CDR3 DNA reads TGTGCCAGCAGCCTCGGGGGGACCACCTACGAGCAGTACTTC. Residues: CASSLGGTTYEQYF. J is TRBJ2-7 and V is TRBV5-5; TRBD2 agrees at 7 bases. CDR3 length equals 14 residues. With 4 bases clipped from V and 2 bases from J, the junction kept 6 bases outside the gene matches. Germline lookup yields CDR1 SGHKS and CDR2 YYEKEE (reference sequence).

The V gene is TRBV30, the J gene TRBJ1-1; TRBD1 matches 9 bases. CDR1 GTSNPN and CDR2 SVGIG come from the germline V gene (reference sequence). The CDR3 runs to 14 residues. Losses at the gene ends were 2 bases for V and 6 bases for J; bases not matched to a gene: 7. The CDR3 region has the DNA TGTGCCTGGAGTACCGGACAGGGGATGTCTGAAGCTTTCTTT. Translation gives CAWSTGQGMSEAFF.